This TCR beta chain was found in a study of T cell responses to AZD1222 COVID-19 vaccine. The study, taken as a whole, reports: The study identified only a handful of AZD1222 recipients as seropositive at baseline. Vaccine-related CD4 TCRs covered spike, predominating at 160-218 and 743-854.

V dropped 4 bases and J dropped 4; count of bases not matched to a gene: 6. The CDR3 is 14 residues long. Germline CDR1 is ENHRY and CDR2 is SYGVKD. Notes on this clone: Its antigen remains unidentified.

Measured with immunoSEQ multiplex PCR; TCRdb has only the in-frame clones, and not every one. The sample shows some 120,000 clones, 80% to 95% of them seen only once. The TCR comes from an adult in good health. The gene calls are TRBV10-3 and TRBJ2-7, with 8 bases identical to TRBD1. This material consisted of peripheral blood, taken on day 0 of AZD1222 vaccination. The CDR3 nucleotides are TGTGCCATCAGTGTTGGACAGGGCCAGTACGAGCAGTACTTC. It encodes CAISVGQGQYEQYF.